These 20 T cell receptor beta chains originate from one sample sequenced in a study of post-analysis software for immune sequencing data. Study-level results: A handful of TRBV segments appeared more often in patients than in controls, and TRBV5-6, TRBV5-1 and TRBV20-1 were among these.

Tagging with unique molecular identifiers was a feature of the TCR beta cDNA libraries. TCRdb itself ran the PCR reads through MiXCR, one entry per CDR3 protein. The data contain a few hundred thousand distinct CDR3 sequences, 39% of them seen just once; the ten biggest clones take up less than 8%. Antigen specificity for these receptors is unknown. The source material was blood. These receptors all stem from a girl between 2 and 10 years old with multiple sclerosis.

The sample holds a few counts of this clonotype. One base away lies a much larger clone, so this may be a sequencing read error. The CDR3 loop reads CSVTLSSYEQFF. CDR3 sequence (DNA): TGCAGCGTAACACTAAGCTCCTACGAGCAGTTCTTC. This chain uses TRBV29-1 with TRBJ2-7; no reliable D call. The J call may be incorrect, as the DNA end agrees better with TRBJ2-1. Germline V gene sequence: CDR1 SQVTM, CDR2 ANQGSEA. This CDR3 comprises 12 residues.

The chain links TRBV5-1 to TRBJ2-6; D not resolved. Deletions cut 1 base from V and 0 bases from J, with 5 bases between. Germline values: CDR1 SGHRS, CDR2 YFSETQ. This CDR3 has 15 residues. Here the CDR3 DNA reads TGCGCCAGCAGCTTGACCAGCTCTGGGGCCAACGTCCTGACTTTC. Its translation: CASSLTSSGANVLTF.

This clonotype occurred a few times. The chain couples TRBV28 to TRBJ1-5; D gene ambiguous. Deletions cut 5 bases from V and 4 bases from J, with 12 bases between. Germline CDR1 and CDR2: MDHEN and SYDVKM. There are 14 residues in the CDR3. CDR3 DNA sequence: TGTGCCAGCAGTCCCCCGGGTGAGAATCAGCCCCAGCATTTT. This gives the protein CASSPPGENQPQHF.

The chain has TRBV11-2 and TRBJ2-2; 8 bases fit TRBD2. The CDR3 has 15 residues. J was trimmed by 2 bases and V by 5 bases; bases with no gene match: 4. Germline assignment: CDR1 SGHAT and CDR2 FQNNGV. CDR3 coding DNA: TGTGCCAGCAGCCCACTAGCGGTTAACACCGGGGAGCTGTTTTTT. This codes for CASSPLAVNTGELFF.

The V gene is TRBV7-8, the J gene TRBJ2-3; TRBD2 agrees at 15 bases. CDR3 size: 18 residues. The V gene's germline CDR1 is SGHVS and CDR2 FQNEAQ. V was pared by 4 bases and J by 2 bases, with 7 bases of the junction left unmatched. CDR3 nucleotides: TGTGCCAGCAGCTCTCGGACTAGCGGGAGGGGTGTCACAGATACGCAGTATTTT. Translating it yields CASSSRTSGRGVTDTQYF.

In nucleotides, the CDR3 is TGTGCCACCAGCAGAAACACCGGGGAGCTGTTTTTT. Amino acid sequence: CATSRNTGELFF. The chain joins TRBV15 to TRBJ2-2; the D is unclear. V lost 2 bases and J lost 2, with 0 bases in between. Germline V gene lookup returns CDR1 LNHNV and CDR2 YYDKDF (reference sequence). This CDR3 has 12 residues.

The rearrangement links TRBV28 to TRBJ2-4; D may correspond to TRBD1 or TRBD2 (5 bases each). V shed 2 bases and J shed 4 bases, with 12 bases lying between them. The CDR3 covers 15 residues. CDR1 and CDR2 from the germline V gene are MDHEN and SYDVKM. CDR3 amino acids: CASSLPGTKKNIQYF. CDR3 nucleotides: TGTGCCAGCAGTTTACCCGGGACCAAAAAAAACATTCAGTACTTC.

This clonotype has a handful of counts. The chain employs TRBV4-3 and TRBJ2-6; D possibly corresponds to TRBD1 (6 bases). Between the trimmed V and J ends, which lost 4 bases and 1 base, there was a span of 20 bases. CDR1 is LGHNA and CDR2 is YSLEER in the germline V gene. The CDR3 extends over 19 amino acids. This CDR3 reads CASSLGTPGLGSGANVLTF. CDR3 nucleotide sequence: TGCGCCAGCAGCCTTGGGACACCCGGGCTGGGATCTGGGGCCAACGTCCTGACTTTC.

This clonotype appeared a few times. The V and J genes are TRBV20-1 and TRBJ2-1; possibly TRBD1 for D (5 bases). Deletions cut 5 bases from V and 9 bases from J, with 17 bases between. The CDR3 is made up of 13 amino acids. Germline assignment: CDR1 DFQATT and CDR2 SNEGSKA (reference sequence). The DNA for the CDR3 is TGCAGTGCTCTCCGGTTCCAGGGAATTGAGCAGTTCTTC. It codes for CSALRFQGIEQFF.

V usage is TRBV6-1 and J usage is TRBJ2-4, with a possible D match to TRBD1 (5 bases). From germline, CDR1 is MNHNS and CDR2 SASEGT. The ends were cut back, 6 bases at V and 6 bases at J, with 12 bases in the middle. There are 13 residues in the CDR3. CDR3 in amino acids: CASSVTDRNIQYF. The CDR3 DNA is TGTGCCAGCAGCGTTACCGACAGAAACATTCAGTACTTC.

This chain connects TRBV12-3 or TRBV12-4 to TRBJ1-2; a weak D match, TRBD1 (6 bases). The V and J ends lost 5 bases and 1 base respectively, with 11 bases between them. This CDR3 comprises 14 residues. Written as DNA, the CDR3 is TGTGCCAGCAGTCCGATGGACAGTAACTATGGCTACACCTTC. Translation: CASSPMDSNYGYTF.

In its sample, this clonotype was seen a few times. The CDR3 DNA follows: TGTGCCAGCAGTTACGGGGGTTATGGCTACACCTTC. This encodes CASSYGGYGYTF. The chain has TRBV6-5 and TRBJ1-2; a possible D gene is TRBD1 (5 bases). The CDR3 runs 12 residues. V was trimmed by 2 bases and J by 5 bases, leaving 6 bases between them. CDR1 and CDR2 from the germline V gene are MNHEY and SVGAGI.

The V call is TRBV29-1, the J call TRBJ2-3; D call uncertain. The CDR3 has 14 residues. The V gene's germline CDR1 is SQVTM and CDR2 ANQGSEA. Trimming left V 4 bases short and J 2 bases short, with 13 bases between. CDR3 sequence: CSVVPRATTDTQYF. The CDR3 DNA follows: TGCAGCGTTGTTCCCCGGGCTACCACAGATACGCAGTATTTT.

The rearrangement links TRBV29-1 to TRBJ2-5, with TRBD2 identical over 14 bases. The J segment lost 11 bases and the V segment lost 4 bases, leaving 12 bases of the junction unmatched. In germline, CDR1 is SQVTM, CDR2 ANQGSEA. This CDR3 region has 15 residues. In nucleotides, the CDR3 is TGCAGCGTTGTTAGGGGACTAGCGGGAGAATACGTGCAGTACTTC. It is translated as CSVVRGLAGEYVQYF.

The table lists this clonotype with many counts. V and J are TRBV29-1 and TRBJ2-7, with D hard to call. The V and J ends lost 4 bases and 1 base respectively, with 11 bases between them. Looked up from germline, CDR1 is SQVTM and CDR2 is ANQGSEA. This CDR3 contains 13 residues. CDR3 DNA sequence: TGCAGCGTTGTCTCGGCAGCTTCCTACGAGCAGTACTTC. It yields the protein CSVVSAASYEQYF.

In its sample, this clonotype was seen a few times. The rearrangement joins TRBV27 to TRBJ1-2, with D possibly matching TRBD1 (5 bases). The length of the CDR3 is 12 residues. The V end lost 7 bases, the J end lost 2 bases, and 8 bases lay between the germline ends. CDR1 is MNHEY, CDR2 SMNVEV, per germline (reference sequence). The CDR3 spells CASKGLNYGYTF. The CDR3 bases are TGTGCCAGCAAGGGGTTGAACTATGGCTACACCTTC.

The V call is TRBV12-3 or TRBV12-4, the J call TRBJ1-5; unclear D gene. The V end lost 3 bases, the J end lost 9 bases, and 18 bases lay between the germline ends. The CDR3 covers 15 residues. The CDR3 DNA sequence: TGTGCCAGCAGTTTGACAAACCTCGGGCGAGTGCCCCAGCATTTT. Residues: CASSLTNLGRVPQHF.

The CDR3 region is CASSLFREVSNEQFF. DNA for the CDR3: TGCGCCAGCAGCTTGTTCCGGGAGGTCTCCAATGAGCAGTTCTTC. V usage is TRBV5-1 and J usage is TRBJ2-1; TRBD2 aligns across 7 bases. V gave up 1 base and J gave up 6 bases; unmatched junction bases: 7. Looked up from germline, CDR1 is SGHRS and CDR2 is YFSETQ. CDR3 size: 15 residues.

CDR3 sequence: CASTGGYSNQPQHF. The CDR3 DNA is TGCGCCTCAACAGGGGGGTATAGCAATCAGCCCCAGCATTTT. The chain combines TRBV10-2 with TRBJ1-5; 8 bases fit TRBD1. Losses at the gene ends were 11 bases for V and 0 bases for J; bases not matched to a gene: 6. This CDR3 has 14 amino acids. CDR1 is WSHSY, CDR2 SAAADI, per germline.

The chain links TRBV6-5 to TRBJ2-7; 10 positions agree with TRBD1. Germline CDR1 and CDR2: MNHEY and SVGAGI. V gave up 5 bases and J gave up 10 bases; unmatched junction bases: 8. This CDR3 spans 13 amino acids. The DNA for the CDR3 is TGTGCCAGCAGTAAAGACAGGGGGCGACCTCAGTACTTC. Translated, it gives CASSKDRGRPQYF.